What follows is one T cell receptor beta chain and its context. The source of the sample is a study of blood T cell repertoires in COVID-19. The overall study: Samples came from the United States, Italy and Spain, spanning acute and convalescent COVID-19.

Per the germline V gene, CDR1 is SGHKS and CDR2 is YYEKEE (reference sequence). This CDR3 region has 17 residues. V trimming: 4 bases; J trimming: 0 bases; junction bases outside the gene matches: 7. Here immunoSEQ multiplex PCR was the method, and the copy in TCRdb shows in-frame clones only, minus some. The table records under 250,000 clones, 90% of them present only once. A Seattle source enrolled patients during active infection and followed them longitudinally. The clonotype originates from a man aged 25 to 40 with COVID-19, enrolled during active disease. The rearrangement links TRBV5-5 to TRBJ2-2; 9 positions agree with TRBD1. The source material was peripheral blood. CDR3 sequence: CASSLNDRGSNTGELFF. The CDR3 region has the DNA TGTGCCAGCAGCCTAAACGACAGGGGGTCGAACACCGGGGAGCTGTTTTTT.